This TCR beta chain is from a study of CD8+ T cells in alopecia areata (dated by TCRdb to about 2018). For the wider study: The treated patients took part in an open-label pilot trial in which moderate-to-severe alopecia areata was treated with oral tofacitinib at 5 to 10 mg twice daily. The study used high-throughput TCRbeta sequencing to examine T cell clonal expansion in alopecia areata, in both the C3H/HeJ mouse model and human patients. Tofacitinib-treated patients had biopsies at baseline and at 4 and 24 weeks of treatment, with a later scalp biopsy in several patients. RNA was extracted with the PAXgene miRNA kit for fixed scalp, the miRNeasy kit for PBMCs, and the RNeasy kit for mouse skin. Clonality in the scalp was compared among normal scalp (n=4), patchy alopecia areata scalp (n=8), and alopecia totalis/universalis scalp (n=8). TCRbeta CDR3 regions were amplified by immunoSEQ multiplex PCR with 35 Vbeta forward and 13 Jbeta reverse primers. Tofacitinib was administered for 6 to 18 months, and 6 months of follow-up off drug were then conducted to assess delayed response and recurrence. On the human side, TCRbeta sequencing was run on scalp tissue and on sorted CD4+ and CD8+ peripheral blood T cells from healthy controls and from alopecia areata patients with either patchy or totalis/universalis disease. What the work shows at the level of the full study, not this receptor alone: Unlike mouse skin, where gammadelta T cells dominate, normal human skin contains resident alphabeta T cells that get sequenced too, which complicates analysis of the scalp TCR repertoire. TCR sequences shared between patients were less clear than in mice, possibly partly because of HLA diversity in the patient population. Compared with normal scalp, lesional scalp, particularly in alopecia totalis/universalis, had higher clonality and more expanded CD8+ clones, which suggests antigenic drive.

The time point label corresponds to: baseline before oral tofacitinib. Lesional scalp punch biopsies and peripheral blood were collected from alopecia areata patients. PBMCs were separated by density centrifugation and stained for CD3, CD4 and CD8, after which CD4+ and CD8+ T cells were sorted on a FACSAria. The CDR3 runs 14 amino acids, cysteine and phenylalanine included. Only the CDR3 DNA is retained, 42 bases long and in frame from the first base. The junction carries 9 bases between V and J, which are trimmed by 1 base and 2 bases respectively. Reading the germline V gene gives CDR1 SGHTA and CDR2 FQGNSA. Library creation used the immunoSEQ multiplex PCR assay. For TCR sequencing, RNA was extracted from every sample and reverse transcribed into cDNA to serve as template. SuperScript III was used to make first-strand cDNA, primed with a 2:1 mix of oligo-dT and random hexamers. Amplification bias was assessed with a synthetic immune receptor repertoire, and residual bias was removed computationally. The authors' pipeline ran thus. Raw reads were preprocessed to remove errors, and CDR3 was defined by IMGT conventions from the conserved cysteine to phenylalanine. Clonality was computed by normalizing Shannon entropy by log2 of the number of productive unique TCRs and subtracting the result from 1. Scalp TCRbeta sequences were cross-referenced with sorted blood CD4 and CD8 repertoires so that the CD4 or CD8 identity of scalp clones could be inferred. Drawn from immuneACCESS, this table holds only the in-frame rearrangements with V and J called that TCRdb kept. Clones are partly lost; checked studies trace under half to an unresolved V gene and leave the rest unexplained. D and trimming were read from the DNA, whereas the V and J calls and clone size are those reported in that table. For this sample there are 100,000 to 150,000 clones; 50% to 60% appear just once. Together, the top ten hold less than 5.5% of the sample.

A word on this clone: The antigen it recognizes is unknown. No base qualities exist here, and no much larger clone lies one base off it.

The source is a human donor with alopecia areata. Recombination joined TRBV7-2 with TRBJ2-7; matching of 6 bases hints at TRBD2 as the D gene. The specimen comprised CD4+ T cells sorted from blood, sampled at week 0. The DNA sequence is given as TGTGCCAGCAGCTTAGGCGGGGACGCCTACGAGCAGTACTTC. This sequence encodes CASSLGGDAYEQYF.